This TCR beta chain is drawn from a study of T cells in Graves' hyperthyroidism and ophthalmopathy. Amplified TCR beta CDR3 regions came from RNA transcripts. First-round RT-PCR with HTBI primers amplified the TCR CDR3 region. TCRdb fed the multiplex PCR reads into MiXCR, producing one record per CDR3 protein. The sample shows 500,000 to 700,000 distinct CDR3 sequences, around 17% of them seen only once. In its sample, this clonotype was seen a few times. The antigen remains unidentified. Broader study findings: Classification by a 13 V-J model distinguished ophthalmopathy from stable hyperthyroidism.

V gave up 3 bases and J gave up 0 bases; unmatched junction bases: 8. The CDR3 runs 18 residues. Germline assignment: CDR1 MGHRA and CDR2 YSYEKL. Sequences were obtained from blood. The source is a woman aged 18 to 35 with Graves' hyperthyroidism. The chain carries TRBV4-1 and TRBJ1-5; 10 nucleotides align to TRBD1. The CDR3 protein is CASSQGQGTMNSNQPQHF. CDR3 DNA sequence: TGCGCCAGCAGCCAGGGACAGGGGACGATGAATAGCAATCAGCCCCAGCATTTT.